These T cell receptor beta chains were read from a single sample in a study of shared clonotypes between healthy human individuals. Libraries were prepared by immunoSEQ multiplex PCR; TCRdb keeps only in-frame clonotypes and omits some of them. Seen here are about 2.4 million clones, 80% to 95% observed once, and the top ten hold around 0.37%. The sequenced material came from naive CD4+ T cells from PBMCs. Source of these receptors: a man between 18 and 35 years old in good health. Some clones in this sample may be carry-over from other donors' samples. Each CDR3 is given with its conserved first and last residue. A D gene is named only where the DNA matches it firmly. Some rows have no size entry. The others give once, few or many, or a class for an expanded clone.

CDR3aa: CASRLAGRYEQYF; CDR3nt: TGTGCCAGCAGACTAGCGGGAAGATACGAGCAGTACTTC; d_gene: TRBD2; abundance: NA; j_gene: TRBJ2-7; v_gene: TRBV2
CDR3aa: CASSGGPGTVNTEAFF; CDR3nt: TGCGCCAGCAGCGGGGGACCGGGTACCGTGAACACTGAAGCTTTCTTT; d_gene: NA; abundance: NA; j_gene: TRBJ1-1; v_gene: TRBV5-1
CDR3aa: CASRRGLYSYNEQFF; CDR3nt: TGTGCCAGCAGGAGGGGCCTGTACTCCTACAATGAGCAGTTCTTC; d_gene: NA; abundance: NA; j_gene: TRBJ2-1; v_gene: TRBV9
CDR3aa: CASSTGYHGYGGYTF; CDR3nt: TGTGCCAGCAGCACCGGATATCACGGTTATGGAGGCTACACCTTC; d_gene: NA; abundance: NA; j_gene: TRBJ1-2; v_gene: TRBV11-2
CDR3aa: CASSQASNTEAFF; CDR3nt: TGCGCCAGCAGCCAAGCATCGAACACTGAAGCTTTCTTT; d_gene: NA; abundance: few; j_gene: TRBJ1-1; v_gene: TRBV4-3
CDR3aa: CATSIPLGLAGAFDEQFF; CDR3nt: TGTGCCACCAGCATCCCCCTTGGGCTAGCGGGTGCGTTCGATGAGCAGTTCTTC; d_gene: TRBD2; abundance: NA; j_gene: TRBJ2-1; v_gene: TRBV15
CDR3aa: CASSLDSGRANEQFF; CDR3nt: TGTGCCAGCAGCTTGGATAGCGGGAGGGCCAATGAGCAGTTCTTC; d_gene: TRBD2; abundance: NA; j_gene: TRBJ2-1; v_gene: TRBV5-4
CDR3aa: CASSLGTSYEQYF; CDR3nt: TGTGCCAGCAGTTTAGGGACCTCCTACGAGCAGTACTTC; d_gene: NA; abundance: once; j_gene: TRBJ2-7; v_gene: TRBV28
CDR3aa: CASSLLGLADLLGNEQFF; CDR3nt: TGTGCCAGCAGCCTCCTGGGACTAGCGGACCTCCTGGGCAATGAGCAGTTCTTC; d_gene: TRBD2; abundance: NA; j_gene: TRBJ2-1; v_gene: TRBV27
CDR3aa: CASSIAGTYNEQFF; CDR3nt: TGTGCCAGTAGTATAGCGGGAACATACAATGAGCAGTTCTTC; d_gene: NA; abundance: NA; j_gene: TRBJ2-1; v_gene: TRBV19
CDR3aa: CASGRASGEAFF; CDR3nt: TGTGCCAGCGGCAGGGCTTCCGGTGAAGCTTTCTTT; d_gene: NA; abundance: NA; j_gene: TRBJ1-1; v_gene: TRBV6-6
CDR3aa: CASSPRLGSGANVLTF; CDR3nt: TGTGCCAGTAGTCCCAGGTTGGGTTCTGGGGCCAACGTCCTGACTTTC; d_gene: NA; abundance: NA; j_gene: TRBJ2-6; v_gene: TRBV19
CDR3aa: CAPGGYEQYF; CDR3nt: TGTGCCCCCGGTGGGTACGAGCAGTACTTC; d_gene: NA; abundance: NA; j_gene: TRBJ2-7; v_gene: TRBV19
CDR3aa: CASSKDSYEQYF; CDR3nt: TGCGCCAGCAGCAAGGACAGCTACGAGCAGTACTTC; d_gene: NA; abundance: NA; j_gene: TRBJ2-7; v_gene: TRBV5-1
CDR3aa: CASNRTSGSYEQYF; CDR3nt: TGTGCCAGCAATAGGACTAGCGGGTCCTACGAGCAGTACTTC; d_gene: TRBD2; abundance: NA; j_gene: TRBJ2-7; v_gene: TRBV6-6
CDR3aa: CASTHTGSDEKLFF; CDR3nt: TGTGCCAGCACCCACACCGGGTCCGATGAAAAACTGTTTTTT; d_gene: NA; abundance: NA; j_gene: TRBJ1-4; v_gene: TRBV19
CDR3aa: CASSRGTSGSAETQYF; CDR3nt: TGCGCCAGCAGCCGGGGGACTAGCGGGAGTGCAGAGACCCAGTACTTC; d_gene: TRBD2; abundance: NA; j_gene: TRBJ2-5; v_gene: TRBV5-1
CDR3aa: CASSALGTSGSVYEQFF; CDR3nt: TGTGCCAGCAGCGCCCTTGGGACTAGCGGGAGTGTATATGAGCAGTTCTTC; d_gene: TRBD2; abundance: NA; j_gene: TRBJ2-1; v_gene: TRBV9
CDR3aa: CASSPAAGGELFF; CDR3nt: TGTGCCAGCAGCCCAGCCGCCGGCGGGGAGCTGTTTTTT; d_gene: NA; abundance: once; j_gene: TRBJ2-2; v_gene: TRBV14
CDR3aa: CASSLIGDTQYF; CDR3nt: TGTGCCAGCAGCCTAATAGGCGATACGCAGTATTTT; d_gene: NA; abundance: NA; j_gene: TRBJ2-3; v_gene: TRBV7-3
CDR3aa: CASSLLTSDTEAFF; CDR3nt: TGCGCCAGCAGCTTGCTTACATCGGACACTGAAGCTTTCTTT; d_gene: NA; abundance: NA; j_gene: TRBJ1-1; v_gene: TRBV5-1
CDR3aa: CASSERRGSQETQYF; CDR3nt: TGTGCCAGCAGTGAGAGACGAGGGTCCCAAGAGACCCAGTACTTC; d_gene: NA; abundance: once; j_gene: TRBJ2-5; v_gene: TRBV2
CDR3aa: CASSQGLGETQYF; CDR3nt: TGCGCCAGCAGCCAGGGACTTGGGGAGACCCAGTACTTC; d_gene: NA; abundance: once; j_gene: TRBJ2-5; v_gene: TRBV4-3
CDR3aa: CASSPGAGTGNYNEQFF; CDR3nt: TGTGCCAGCAGTCCCGGCGCCGGGACAGGGAACTACAATGAGCAGTTCTTC; d_gene: TRBD1; abundance: NA; j_gene: TRBJ2-1; v_gene: TRBV25-1
CDR3aa: CASRPRDATGELFF; CDR3nt: TGTGCCAGCAGGCCCCGGGATGCCACCGGGGAGCTGTTTTTT; d_gene: NA; abundance: NA; j_gene: TRBJ2-2; v_gene: TRBV2
CDR3aa: CASSQDPLPGSGSYNEQFF; CDR3nt: TGTGCCAGCAGCCAAGATCCCTTACCCGGGTCGGGTTCCTACAATGAGCAGTTCTTC; d_gene: NA; abundance: NA; j_gene: TRBJ2-1; v_gene: TRBV4-2
CDR3aa: CASSRGPGQLLEAFF; CDR3nt: TGCGCCAGCAGCCGCGGACCGGGACAGCTCCTTGAAGCTTTCTTT; d_gene: TRBD1; abundance: few; j_gene: TRBJ1-1; v_gene: TRBV4-3
CDR3aa: CASSQTITGVFDGYTF; CDR3nt: TGCGCCAGCAGCCAAACCATTACAGGGGTCTTTGATGGCTACACCTTC; d_gene: TRBD1; abundance: NA; j_gene: TRBJ1-2; v_gene: TRBV4-1